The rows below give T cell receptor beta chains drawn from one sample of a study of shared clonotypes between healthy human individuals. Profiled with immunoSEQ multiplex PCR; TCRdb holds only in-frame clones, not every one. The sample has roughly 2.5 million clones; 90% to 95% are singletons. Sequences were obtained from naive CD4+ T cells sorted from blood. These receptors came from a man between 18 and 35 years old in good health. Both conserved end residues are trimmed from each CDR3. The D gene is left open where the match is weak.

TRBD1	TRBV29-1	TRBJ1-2	SVEEGTGFHGYT
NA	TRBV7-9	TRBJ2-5	ASSLGQVGETQY
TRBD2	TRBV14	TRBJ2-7	ASSQAPRTSAHLIPYEQY
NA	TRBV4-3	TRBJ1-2	ASSHTGLGRDGYT
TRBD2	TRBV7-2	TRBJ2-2	ASSYTSGAAGELF
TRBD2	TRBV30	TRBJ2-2	AWSPPTSGSGTGELF
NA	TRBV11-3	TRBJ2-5	ASSQGGRETQY
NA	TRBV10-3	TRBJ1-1	AISESTRGGNTEAF
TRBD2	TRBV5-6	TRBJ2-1	ASSLAWLAGGYNEQF
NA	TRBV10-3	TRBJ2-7	AISDSGEPYEQY
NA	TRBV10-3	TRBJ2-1	AISDVAVSSYNEQF
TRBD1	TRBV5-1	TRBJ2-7	ASSFGTGVSEQY
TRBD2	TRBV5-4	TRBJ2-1	ASSPGTSIYNEQF
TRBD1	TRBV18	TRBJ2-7	ASSPPGTGGYEQY
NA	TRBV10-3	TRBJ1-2	AISERGYGYT
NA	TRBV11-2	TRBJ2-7	ASSSGLEQY
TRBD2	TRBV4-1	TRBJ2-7	ASSQDEWLADYEQY
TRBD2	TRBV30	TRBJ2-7	AWSAGVAGGYEQY
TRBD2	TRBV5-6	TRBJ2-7	ASSYRTSGRNEQY
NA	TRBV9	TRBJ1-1	ASSSHELTPGQVNLEAF
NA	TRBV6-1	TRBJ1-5	ASRSGRGFYQPQH
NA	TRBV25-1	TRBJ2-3	ASSGDRGTDTQY
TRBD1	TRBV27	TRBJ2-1	ASSPYRGEGYNEQF
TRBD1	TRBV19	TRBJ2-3	ATSSPGKGAFDTQY
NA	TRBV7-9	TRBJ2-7	ATMGGSYEQY
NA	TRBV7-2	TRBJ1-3	ASRIMGRDTIY
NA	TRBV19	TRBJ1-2	ASSTTDSGGYT
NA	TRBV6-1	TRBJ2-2	ASQGSNTGELF
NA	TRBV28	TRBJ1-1	ASSLRVGGNTEAF
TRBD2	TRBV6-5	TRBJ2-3	ASRLAGSPGDTQY
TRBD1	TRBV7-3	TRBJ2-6	ASSPQGAQPGANVLT
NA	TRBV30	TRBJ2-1	AWSVQGEQF
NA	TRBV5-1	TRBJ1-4	ASSSGEKLF
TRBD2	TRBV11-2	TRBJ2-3	ASSLFAASGGTDTQY
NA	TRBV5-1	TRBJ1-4	ASTGGGLNEKLF
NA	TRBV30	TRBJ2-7	AWSVDVAKEQY
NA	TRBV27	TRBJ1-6	ASSSGIGDSPLH
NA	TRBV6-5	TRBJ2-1	ASSPRPSSYNEQF
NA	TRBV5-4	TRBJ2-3	ASSYPGPSTDTQY
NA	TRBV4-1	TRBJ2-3	ASSRGGPDTQY
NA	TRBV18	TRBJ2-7	ASSSNSGAYEQY
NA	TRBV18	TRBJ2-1	ASSNQGSSHNEQF
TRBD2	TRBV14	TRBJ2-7	ASSQGLGLYEQY
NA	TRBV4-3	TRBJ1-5	ASSQDLVQPQH
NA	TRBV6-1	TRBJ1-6	ASSDQGGYSPLH
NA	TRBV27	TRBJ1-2	ASRAGGLASNYGYT
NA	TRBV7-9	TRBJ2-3	ATGVDTDTQY
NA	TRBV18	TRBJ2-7	ASSPGSAYEQY
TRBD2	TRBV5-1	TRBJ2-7	ASSLGSGGAYEQY
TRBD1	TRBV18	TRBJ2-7	ASGQGLHEQY
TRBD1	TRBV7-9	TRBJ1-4	ASSPTGVGEKLF
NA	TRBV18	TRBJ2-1	ASSGIVYNEQF
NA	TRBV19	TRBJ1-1	ASSISPGDTEAF
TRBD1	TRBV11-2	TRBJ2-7	ASSLRGLTYEQY